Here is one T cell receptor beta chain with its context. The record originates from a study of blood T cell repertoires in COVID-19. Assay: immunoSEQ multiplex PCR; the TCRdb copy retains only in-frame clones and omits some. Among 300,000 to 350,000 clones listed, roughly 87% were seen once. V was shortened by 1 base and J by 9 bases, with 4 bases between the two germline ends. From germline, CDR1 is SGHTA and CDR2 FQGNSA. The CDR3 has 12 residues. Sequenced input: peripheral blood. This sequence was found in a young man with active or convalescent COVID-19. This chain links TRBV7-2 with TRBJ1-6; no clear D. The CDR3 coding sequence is TGTGCCAGCAGCTTAGGAGTTTCACCCCTCCACTTT. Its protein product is CASSLGVSPLHF.